The sample holds many counts of the clone carrying this TCR beta chain. The entry originates in a study of regulatory T cells in long-lasting Graves disease. Trimming removed 6 bases at V and 2 bases at J, with 9 bases between. CDR1 MDHEN and CDR2 SYDVKM come from the germline V gene. The CDR3 has 13 residues. Indicated time point: newly diagnosed GD, antithyroid drugs for less than 3 months. PBMC-extracted RNA yielded the TCR library. American Thyroid Association guidelines were used to diagnose Graves' disease. HTBI primers from iRepertoire and Arm-PCR of CDR3 regions yielded the TCR beta libraries. TCRdb passed the multiplex PCR reads through MiXCR, listing each CDR3 protein once. The sample contains under 300,000 distinct CDR3 sequences, just over 20% of which appear only once.

Source: peripheral blood mononuclear cells (PBMCs), taken at new diagnosis, from a patient treated with antithyroid drugs. The chain employs TRBV28 and TRBJ2-3, with D perhaps TRBD1 (5 bases). The clonotype was recovered from a female donor with Graves disease. This chain's CDR3 is CASSDSFTDTQYF. CDR3 nucleotides: TGTGCCAGCAGCGACAGTTTCACAGATACGCAGTATTTT.